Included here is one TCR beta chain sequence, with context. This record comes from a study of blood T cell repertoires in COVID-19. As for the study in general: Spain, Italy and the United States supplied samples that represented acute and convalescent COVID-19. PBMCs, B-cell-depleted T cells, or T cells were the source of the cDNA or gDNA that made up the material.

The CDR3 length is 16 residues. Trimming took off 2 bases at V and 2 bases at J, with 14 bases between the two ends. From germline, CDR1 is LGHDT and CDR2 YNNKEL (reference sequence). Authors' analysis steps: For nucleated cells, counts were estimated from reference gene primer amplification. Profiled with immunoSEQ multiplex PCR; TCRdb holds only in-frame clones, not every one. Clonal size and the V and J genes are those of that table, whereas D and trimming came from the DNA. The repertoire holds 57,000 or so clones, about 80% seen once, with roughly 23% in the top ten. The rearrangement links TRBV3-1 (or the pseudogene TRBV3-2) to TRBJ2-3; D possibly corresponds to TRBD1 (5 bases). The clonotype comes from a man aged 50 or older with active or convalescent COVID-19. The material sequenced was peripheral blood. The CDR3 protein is CASSQTPDSFTDTQYF. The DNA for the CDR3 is TGTGCCAGCAGCCAAACTCCCGACAGTTTCACAGATACGCAGTATTTT.